Presented here are 8 T cell receptor beta chains from one specimen sequenced in a study of Graves' ophthalmopathy and Graves' hyperthyroidism. For repertoire sequencing, the TCR beta CDR3 regions were amplified from RNA transcripts. Following a first-round RT-PCR that used HTBI primers, a second-round multiplex PCR was carried out. TCRdb re-analysed the multiplex PCR reads in MiXCR, keeping a single row per CDR3 protein. This table holds about 740,000 distinct CDR3 sequences, approximately 40% found once. Input material: peripheral blood. The receptor source for this set is an adult man with Graves' ophthalmopathy.

This clonotype showed up just a few times. The chain employs TRBV9 and TRBJ1-1; D is uncertain. The length of the CDR3 is 15 residues. CDR1 SGDLS and CDR2 YYNGEE come from the germline V gene. The ends were cut back, 4 bases at V and 1 base at J, with 14 bases in the middle. DNA of the CDR3: TGTGCCAGCAGCCCCGTTTCGGGCAGGAACACTGAAGCTTTCTTT. Residues: CASSPVSGRNTEAFF.

V and J are TRBV25-1 and TRBJ1-6, with D maybe TRBD1 (5 bases). Germline V gives CDR1 MGHDK, CDR2 SYGVNS. Trimming took 9 bases from V and 12 from J, leaving 12 bases between them. This CDR3 is 11 amino acids long. In DNA, the CDR3 is TGTGCCAGTTTCAGGGAGTTACCCCTCCACTTT. Protein sequence: CASFRELPLHF.

The chain recombines TRBV29-1 with TRBJ2-7; TRBD2 aligns across 7 bases. Germline V gene lookup returns CDR1 SQVTM and CDR2 ANQGSEA. With 7 bases clipped from V and 7 bases from J, the junction kept 13 bases outside the gene matches. The CDR3 is 13 residues long. The CDR3 DNA is TGCAGCGCCGGTGGGGGGGTGGCGAGTGAGCAGTACTTC. The encoded protein is CSAGGGVASEQYF.

To note about this clonotype: An end of the junction differs from the germline gene, which may be a read error. The V call is TRBV14, the J call TRBJ1-6; unclear D gene. Germline assignment: CDR1 SGHDN and CDR2 FVKESK. The CDR3 has 15 residues. The CDR3 sequence is CASRQDLDAYSPLHF. CDR3 DNA: TGTGCCAGCAGACAAGACCTCGATGCTTATTCACCCCTCCACTTT.

This chain joins TRBV25-1 and TRBJ2-3; D call uncertain. Germline CDR1 and CDR2: MGHDK and SYGVNS. This CDR3 has 15 amino acids. The V end was cut by 4 bases, the J end by 2 bases, with 13 bases between. The CDR3 loop is CASSAQEFNTDTQYF. The CDR3 nucleotides are TGTGCCAGCAGTGCGCAGGAATTTAACACAGATACGCAGTATTTT.

This clonotype was recorded once. The junction departs from germline at one end; a sequencing error may be responsible. The gene calls are TRBV7-2 and TRBJ1-1; D is unclear. CDR1 SGHTA and CDR2 FQGNSA come from the germline V gene. The CDR3 consists of 11 residues. The CDR3 region is CGSSFTDEAFF. As DNA, the CDR3 is TGTGGCAGCAGCTTCACCGATGAAGCTTTCTTT.

This chain links TRBV2 with TRBJ2-6, with 10 bases that match TRBD1. Germline values: CDR1 SNHLY, CDR2 FYNNEI. The V gene end was trimmed by 5 bases and the J gene end by 0 bases; junction bases not matched to a gene: 7. This CDR3 spans 18 amino acids. The CDR3 bases are TGTGCCAGCAGTTACCGCGGGACAGGGGCCTCTGGGGCCAACGTCCTGACTTTC. The encoded protein is CASSYRGTGASGANVLTF.

Here the CDR3 DNA reads TGCGCCAGCAGCACGGATACAAAAGAGACCCAGTACTTC. It encodes CASSTDTKETQYF. The chain links TRBV5-1 to TRBJ2-5, with D uncertain. Trimming pared 4 bases from V and 3 bases from J, leaving 10 bases between. The CDR3 is made up of 13 amino acids. Germline assignment: CDR1 SGHRS and CDR2 YFSETQ. Looking up the rest from reference TRBV5-1 and TRBJ2-5 gives the full variable domain: KAGVTQTPRYLIKTRGQQVTLSCSPISGHRSVSWYQQTPGQGLQFLFEYFSETQRNKGNFPGRFSGRQFSNSRSEMNVSTLELGDSALYLCASSTDTKETQYFGPGTRLLVL.